These T cell receptor beta chains were read from a single sample in a study of tumor-infiltrating lymphocytes in primary liver carcinoma. One entry per CDR3 protein results from TCRdb running MiXCR on the multiplex PCR reads. The sample contains 320,000 or so distinct CDR3 sequences, about 60% of which appear only once. Sequencing input: peripheral blood. All receptors come from a man aged 35 to 55 with primary liver carcinoma and hepatitis B virus infection. Each CDR3 is given with its conserved first and last residue. D genes are given only for firm matches. Some rows mark clone size as missing; the rest say once, few, many or name a class of expanded clone.

TRBD1 | TRBJ1-3 | TRBV6-5 | NA | CTSSWGQGTSGNTIYF | TGTACCAGCAGTTGGGGACAGGGGACCTCAGGAAATACCATATATTTT
NA | TRBJ2-3 | TRBV6-6 | NA | CATSTRVFTDTQYF | TGTGCCACCAGTACCCGGGTATTCACAGATACGCAGTATTTT
TRBD2 | TRBJ2-7 | TRBV11-3 | NA | CASSLVWTSAEQYF | TGTGCCAGCAGCTTAGTTTGGACTAGCGCAGAGCAGTACTTC
TRBD2 | TRBJ2-2 | TRBV7-8 | NA | CASSPGLAGVNTGEPFF | TGTGCCAGCAGCCCTGGACTAGCGGGGGTAAACACCGGGGAGCCGTTTTTT
TRBD2 | TRBJ2-5 | TRBV5-1 | NA | CASSIGTSGEETQYF | TGCGCCAGCAGCATAGGGACTAGCGGAGAAGAGACCCAGTACTTC
NA | TRBJ1-2 | TRBV5-4 | NA | CASSLVDSVQGGGYTF | TGTGCCAGCAGCTTGGTTGATTCGGTACAGGGAGGAGGCTACACCTTC
TRBD2 | TRBJ2-1 | TRBV6-5 | many | CASSFSILAGGLSEQFF | TGTGCCAGCAGTTTCTCGATACTAGCGGGAGGGCTTAGTGAGCAGTTCTTC
NA | TRBJ2-2 | TRBV10-3 | many | CAISDGVSPTGELFF | TGTGCCATCAGTGACGGAGTCTCCCCGACCGGGGAGCTGTTTTTT
NA | TRBJ2-4 | TRBV4-3 | NA | CASSQGGLSGNIQYF | TGCGCCAGCAGCCAAGGTGGCCTTTCCGGAAACATTCAGTACTTC
NA | TRBJ2-1 | TRBV12-3/TRBV12-4 | NA | CASSPSPLSDEQFF | TGTGCCAGCAGTCCATCCCCTCTGAGTGATGAGCAGTTCTTC
TRBD1 | TRBJ2-1 | TRBV14 | NA | CANSREGQGTGYNEQFF | TGTGCCAACAGCCGAGAGGGTCAGGGGACAGGGTACAATGAGCAGTTCTTC
NA | TRBJ2-2 | TRBV7-8 | NA | CASSSFGGVNTGELLF | TGTGCCAGCAGCTCTTTCGGGGGAGTTAATACCGGGGAGCTGTTATTT
NA | TRBJ1-1 | TRBV29-1 | NA | CSVDRGQSEAFF | TGCAGCGTTGATCGAGGGCAGTCTGAAGCTTTCTTT
NA | TRBJ2-1 | TRBV11-2 | NA | CASSSELYNKQFF | TGTGCCAGTAGCTCAGAGCTGTACAATAAGCAGTTCTTC
NA | TRBJ2-7 | TRBV14 | NA | CASSQNRDGKQYF | TGTGCCAGCAGCCAGAACCGGGACGGAAAGCAGTACTTC